These 9 T cell receptor beta chains were sequenced from one sample in a study of blood T cell repertoires in COVID-19. Repertoires were generated with immunoSEQ multiplex PCR, while TCRdb's copy carries only in-frame clones and drops some. Among a few hundred thousand clones, about nine tenths were seen once, and the ten largest hold 2.2%. The material sequenced was peripheral blood. The source is a woman aged 50 to 60 with acute or convalescent COVID-19.

This clone has only one observation. The chain has TRBV29-1 and TRBJ2-7; 8 nucleotides align to TRBD1. V was clipped by 2 bases and J by 2 bases; unmatched bases: 5. Germline V lookup: CDR1 SQVTM, CDR2 ANQGSEA. The CDR3 contains 14 residues. CDR3 protein: CSVERQGAAYEQYF. CDR3 nucleotides: TGCAGCGTTGAAAGGCAGGGGGCGGCCTACGAGCAGTACTTC.

V gene TRBV6-5 combines with J gene TRBJ1-5; no definite D call. The CDR3 runs to 14 residues. The germline CDR1 and CDR2 sequences are MNHEY and SVGAGI. Trimming removed 6 bases from V and 5 bases from J, with 14 bases in between. The CDR3 sequence: CASRPADLYQPQHF. CDR3 nucleotide sequence: TGTGCCAGCAGGCCCGCGGACTTATATCAGCCCCAGCATTTT.

The chain is built from TRBV10-1 and TRBJ1-1; 10 bases line up with TRBD1. This CDR3 comprises 14 residues. Germline V gene lookup returns CDR1 WNHNN and CDR2 SYGVQD (reference sequence). The trim removed 6 bases at V and 5 bases at J, leaving 6 bases unmatched. CDR3 nucleotide sequence: TGCGCCAGCAGCCCCGACAGGGGGCCAACTGAAGCTTTCTTT. This translates into CASSPDRGPTEAFF.

This chain joins TRBV18 and TRBJ2-7; 9 bases match TRBD2. The CDR3 sequence is 17 residues long. Germline V CDR1 and CDR2: KGHSH, LQKENI. V was clipped by 3 bases and J by 5 bases; unmatched bases: 14. The CDR3 region has the DNA TGTGCCAGCTCACCTTTCCCCCCAGCGGGAGGCCGAAACGAGCAGTACTTC. Amino acid sequence: CASSPFPPAGGRNEQYF.

This sequence joins TRBV5-3 and TRBJ1-1; tentative D call: TRBD1 (5 bases). TRBV5-3 carries the ORF label, with uncertain function. V was cut by 4 bases and J by 3 bases, with 19 bases left in between. The CDR3 consists of 16 residues. CDR3 amino acids: CARSTSRAPLDTEAFF. CDR3 bases: TGTGCCAGAAGCACATCCAGGGCGCCCCTGGACACTGAAGCTTTCTTT.

This clone has just a few counts. The chain employs TRBV11-3 and TRBJ2-3; a weak D match, TRBD1 (5 bases). Trimming removed 1 base at V and 4 bases at J, with 6 bases between. Per germline, CDR1 SGHNT and CDR2 YENEEA. The CDR3 spans 13 residues. The CDR3 bases are TGTGCCAGCAGCTTAGTAGGGGCAGATACGCAGTATTTT. This sequence encodes CASSLVGADTQYF.

The chain links TRBV6-5 to TRBJ2-3; D gene unclear. CDR3 length: 14 residues. Germline V gene sequence: CDR1 MNHEY, CDR2 SVGAGI. V was shortened by 8 bases and J by 4 bases, with 16 bases between the two germline ends. The CDR3 sequence is CASGLRYIADTQYF. The CDR3 DNA sequence: TGTGCCAGCGGGCTCCGGTACATCGCAGATACGCAGTATTTT.

The V call is TRBV2, the J call TRBJ1-2; 7 nucleotides agree with TRBD1. Germline lookup yields CDR1 SNHLY and CDR2 FYNNEI. This CDR3 contains 14 residues. V was clipped by 6 bases and J by 2 bases; unmatched bases: 6. Here the CDR3 reads CASRLLRGNYGYTF. The CDR3 DNA follows: TGTGCCAGCAGGCTTCTCAGGGGGAACTATGGCTACACCTTC.

This clone was counted a single time. This chain connects TRBV9 to TRBJ1-5; no definite D call. In germline, CDR1 is SGDLS, CDR2 YYNGEE. This CDR3 has 13 residues. Trimming stripped 4 bases from V and 4 bases from J, with 9 bases between. CDR3 sequence reads: CASSWGGNQPQHF. In nucleotides, the CDR3 is TGTGCCAGCAGCTGGGGAGGGAATCAGCCCCAGCATTTT.